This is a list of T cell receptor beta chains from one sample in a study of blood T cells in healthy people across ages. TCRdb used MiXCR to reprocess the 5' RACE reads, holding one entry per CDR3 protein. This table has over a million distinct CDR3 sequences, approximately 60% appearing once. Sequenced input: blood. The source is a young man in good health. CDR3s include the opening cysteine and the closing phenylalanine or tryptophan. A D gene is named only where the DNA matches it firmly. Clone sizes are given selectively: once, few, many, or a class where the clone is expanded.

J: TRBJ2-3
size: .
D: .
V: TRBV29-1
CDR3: CSGWVGEADTQYF
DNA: TGCAGCGGGTGGGTCGGGGAGGCAGATACGCAGTATTTT

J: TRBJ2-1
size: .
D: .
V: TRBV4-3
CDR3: CASSQRADPSYNEQFF
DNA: TGCGCCAGCAGCCAGAGAGCGGATCCATCCTACAATGAGCAGTTCTTC

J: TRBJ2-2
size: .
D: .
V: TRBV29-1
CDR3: CSVERGYTEELFF
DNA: TGCAGCGTTGAGAGGGGGTACACCGAGGAGCTGTTTTTT

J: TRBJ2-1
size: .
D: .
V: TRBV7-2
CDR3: CASSRQRNNEQFF
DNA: TGTGCCAGCAGCCGTCAGAGAAACAATGAGCAGTTCTTC

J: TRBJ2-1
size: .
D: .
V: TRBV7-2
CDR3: CASDFGSGYSSYNEQFF
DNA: TGTGCCAGCGACTTCGGGAGTGGATATTCATCCTACAATGAGCAGTTCTTC

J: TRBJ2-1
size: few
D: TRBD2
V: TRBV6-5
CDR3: CASTGLAFNEQFF
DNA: TGTGCCAGCACGGGACTAGCCTTCAATGAGCAGTTCTTC

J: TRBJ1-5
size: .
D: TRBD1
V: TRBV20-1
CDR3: CSARVRGTGVGQPQHF
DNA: TGCAGTGCTAGAGTCAGGGGGACAGGGGTTGGTCAGCCCCAGCATTTT

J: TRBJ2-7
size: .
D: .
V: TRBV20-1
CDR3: CSARGVPYYEQYF
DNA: TGCAGTGCTAGAGGGGTCCCATACTACGAGCAGTACTTC

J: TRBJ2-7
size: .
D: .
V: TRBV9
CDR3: CASSVGTVSYEQYF
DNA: TGTGCCAGCAGCGTAGGGACAGTCTCCTACGAGCAGTACTTC

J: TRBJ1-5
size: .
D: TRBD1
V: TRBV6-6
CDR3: CASSYRTGGSNQPQHF
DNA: TGTGCCAGCAGTTACCGGACAGGGGGTAGCAATCAGCCCCAGCATTTT

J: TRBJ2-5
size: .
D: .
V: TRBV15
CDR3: CATSPGLLQETQYF
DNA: TGTGCCACCAGCCCTGGACTCCTTCAAGAGACCCAGTACTTC

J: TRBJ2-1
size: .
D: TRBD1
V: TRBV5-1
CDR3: CASGGTGAYNEQFF
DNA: TGCGCCAGCGGGGGTACAGGGGCCTACAATGAGCAGTTCTTC

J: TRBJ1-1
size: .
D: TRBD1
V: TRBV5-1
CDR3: CASSLAGQGASTEAFF
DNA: TGCGCCAGCAGCTTGGCGGGACAGGGTGCGAGCACTGAAGCTTTCTTT

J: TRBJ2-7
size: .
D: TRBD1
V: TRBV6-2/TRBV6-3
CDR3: CASSYSQDRSYEQYF
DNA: TGTGCCAGCAGTTACTCACAGGACAGGTCCTACGAGCAGTACTTC

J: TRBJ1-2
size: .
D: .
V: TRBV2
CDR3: CASSEVHFNYGYTF
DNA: TGTGCCAGCAGTGAAGTACACTTCAACTATGGCTACACCTTC

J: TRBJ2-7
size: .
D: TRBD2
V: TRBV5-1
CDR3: CASSLVAGVDHEQYF
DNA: TGCGCCAGCAGCTTGGTAGCGGGAGTGGACCATGAGCAGTACTTC

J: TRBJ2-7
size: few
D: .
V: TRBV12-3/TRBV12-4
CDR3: CASTYSKFYEQYF
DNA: TGTGCCAGCACCTACAGCAAGTTCTACGAGCAGTACTTC

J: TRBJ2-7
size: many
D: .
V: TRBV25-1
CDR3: CASSDVGAGYEQYF
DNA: TGTGCCAGCAGCGACGTAGGGGCAGGGTACGAGCAGTACTTC

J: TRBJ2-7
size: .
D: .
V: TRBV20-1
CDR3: CSASLGAPGSYEQYF
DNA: TGCAGTGCTAGCTTAGGGGCCCCGGGATCCTACGAGCAGTACTTC

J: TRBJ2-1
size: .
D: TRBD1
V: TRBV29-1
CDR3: CSAPPFGQGNNEQFF
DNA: TGCAGCGCCCCCCCGTTCGGACAGGGGAACAATGAGCAGTTCTTC

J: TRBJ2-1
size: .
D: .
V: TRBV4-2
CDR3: CASSQDLGAYNEQFF
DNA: TGTGCCAGCAGCCAAGATCTAGGGGCCTACAATGAGCAGTTCTTC

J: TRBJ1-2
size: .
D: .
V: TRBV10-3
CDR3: CAIRQGDYGYTF
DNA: TGTGCCATCAGGCAAGGTGACTATGGCTACACCTTC

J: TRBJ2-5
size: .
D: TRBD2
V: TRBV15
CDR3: CATSYLATSGETQYF
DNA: TGTGCCACCAGCTATCTCGCGACTAGCGGGGAGACCCAGTACTTC

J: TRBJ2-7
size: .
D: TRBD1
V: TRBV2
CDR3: CARGADRESREQYF
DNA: TGTGCCAGGGGGGCCGACAGGGAATCTCGGGAGCAGTACTTC

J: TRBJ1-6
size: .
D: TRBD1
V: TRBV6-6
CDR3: CASSYGGGDNSPLHF
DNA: TGTGCCAGCAGTTATGGAGGGGGCGATAATTCACCCCTCCACTTT